The present T cell receptor beta chain was sequenced within a study of blood T cells in healthy people across ages. Study-level findings and limits: Per million T cells, TCR beta diversity dropped about linearly as age rose.

Combining a sample-barcoded 5' primer with a J-beta primer mix, a second PCR ran for roughly 7 to 12 cycles. In TCRdb, the 5' RACE reads were re-called with MiXCR into one record per CDR3 protein. Of 600,000 to 1,000,000 distinct CDR3 sequences listed, about 62% are singletons. Between the trimmed V and J ends, which lost 4 bases and 9 bases, there was a span of 25 bases. The CDR3 length is 17 residues. Germline V gene lookup returns CDR1 SEHNR and CDR2 FQNEAQ (reference sequence). With respect to this clonotype: Its antigen is as yet unknown.

Sequencing was performed on blood. The receptor comes from a man aged 30 to 39 in good health. This rearrangement joins TRBV7-9 to TRBJ2-4, with D perhaps matching TRBD1 (6 bases). CDR3 sequence reads: CASSSPGGALGRAIQYF. The CDR3 coding sequence is TGTGCCAGCAGCTCCCCTGGGGGCGCTTTGGGAAGAGCCATTCAGTACTTC.